Below, 6 T cell receptor beta chains from the same sample are listed, as sequenced in a study of post-analysis software for immune sequencing data. The study's findings and limits: Elevated frequency relative to controls characterized roughly 5 TRBV segments in patients, TRBV5-6, TRBV5-1 and TRBV20-1 among them.

Their cognate antigens are unknown. The TCR beta cDNA libraries contained unique molecular identifiers. TCRdb analysed the PCR reads with MiXCR anew, one entry per CDR3 protein. The data show roughly 570,000 distinct CDR3 sequences, less than 40% seen once. The sequencing input was blood. These receptors were taken from a girl aged 2 to 17 with multiple sclerosis.

On this clonotype: Compared with germline, one end of the junction differs, possibly owing to a read error. The chain is built from TRBV5-1 and TRBJ2-7, with 9 bases matching TRBD2. Germline CDR1 and CDR2: SGHRS and YFSETQ. This CDR3 contains 15 residues. The CDR3 loop is CASSFGLAPSYEQYF. The CDR3 bases are TGTGCCAGCAGCTTCGGACTAGCGCCCTCCTACGAGCAGTACTTC.

The chain is built from TRBV4-1 and TRBJ1-4; no definite D call. V was trimmed by 0 bases and J by 4 bases, leaving 3 bases between them. The CDR3 spans 13 residues. Germline CDR1 reads MGHRA; CDR2 reads YSYEKL. CDR3 coding DNA: TGCGCCAGCAGCCAAGAGAGTAATGAAAAACTGTTTTTT. Translating gives CASSQESNEKLFF.

V and J are TRBV29-1 and TRBJ1-6, with 9 bases identical to TRBD1. Germline trimming cut 8 bases from V and 6 bases from J; bases unmatched to any gene: 8. The V gene's germline CDR1 is SQVTM and CDR2 ANQGSEA. The CDR3 covers 14 residues. CDR3 sequence reads: CSTQTGGPNSPLHF. CDR3 sequence (DNA): TGCAGCACCCAGACAGGGGGACCTAATTCACCCCTCCACTTT.

The chain joins TRBV11-3 to TRBJ2-7; tentative D call: TRBD1 (5 bases). The germline gives CDR1 SGHNT, CDR2 YENEEA. The CDR3 length is 15 residues. Trimming shortened V by 3 bases and J by 2 bases, and 14 bases separated the two germline ends. The CDR3 is CASSFGGRGAYEQYF. The CDR3 DNA reads TGTGCCAGCAGCTTCGGTGGTAGGGGTGCCTACGAGCAGTACTTC.

The rearrangement joins TRBV20-1 to TRBJ2-5; D might be TRBD1 (5 bases). This CDR3 has 14 amino acids. Germline V lookup: CDR1 DFQATT, CDR2 SNEGSKA (reference sequence). V gave up 4 bases and J gave up 2 bases, with 14 bases separating them. This CDR3 is CSANSDSEQETQYF. The CDR3 DNA sequence: TGCAGTGCTAACTCAGACAGCGAACAAGAGACCCAGTACTTC.

This clonotype was picked up a small number of times. The CDR3 reads CSVVTSTDTQYF. The CDR3 coding sequence is TGCAGCGTTGTAACCAGCACAGATACGCAGTATTTT. The chain couples TRBV29-1 to TRBJ2-3, with D uncertain. Germline V gives CDR1 SQVTM, CDR2 ANQGSEA. This CDR3 region has 12 residues. Trimming took off 4 bases at V and 0 bases at J, with 5 bases between the two ends.